These 21 T cell receptor beta chains were all obtained from the same sample, sequenced in a study of blood T cell repertoires in COVID-19. Sequencing was performed with immunoSEQ multiplex PCR; in TCRdb, only in-frame clones are kept and a portion is missing. The sample lists approximately 250,000 clones; over 90% were seen once. The sample was peripheral blood. The receptor set was obtained from a man aged 25 to 40 with COVID-19, enrolled during active disease.

The CDR3 coding sequence is TGTGCCAGTAGTAAGAATCGGGGGGTGAATTCACCCCTCCACTTT. Its translation: CASSKNRGVNSPLHF. This chain uses TRBV19 with TRBJ1-6; D possibly corresponds to TRBD1 (5 bases). The CDR3 length is 15 residues. V shed 4 bases and J shed 7 bases, with 14 bases lying between them. Germline-derived CDR1 and CDR2 are LNHDA and SQIVND (reference sequence).

This clone was observed a few times. The chain is built from TRBV6-5 and TRBJ1-1; no reliable D call. Germline V lookup: CDR1 MNHEY, CDR2 SVGAGI. The V gene lost 8 bases and the J gene lost 2 bases, with 9 bases spanning the gap. The CDR3 has 12 amino acids. The CDR3 loop is CASWSVNTEAFF. The CDR3 DNA reads as TGTGCCAGCTGGTCGGTAAACACTGAAGCTTTCTTT.

V and J are TRBV11-2 and TRBJ2-5, with D perhaps matching TRBD2 (5 bases). Germline-derived CDR1 and CDR2 are SGHAT and FQNNGV. This CDR3 is 14 amino acids long. Trimming pared 1 base from V and 2 bases from J, leaving 8 bases between. CDR3 DNA sequence: TGTGCCAGCAGCTTAGGGACTGTACAAGAGACCCAGTACTTC. Translating gives CASSLGTVQETQYF.

This clone was detected only once. The rearrangement joins TRBV18 to TRBJ1-5, with 12 bases that match TRBD1. Germline-derived CDR1 and CDR2 are KGHSH and LQKENI. CDR3 length: 16 amino acids. The junction had 3 bases not matched to a gene; V was cut back by 3 bases and J by 3 bases. The CDR3 bases are TGTGCCAGCTCACCCGGGACAGGGGGCCTCAATCAGCCCCAGCATTTT. It specifies CASSPGTGGLNQPQHF.

This clone was seen once. The chain recombines TRBV3-1 (or the pseudogene TRBV3-2) with TRBJ2-3; 14 bases match TRBD2. Per the germline V gene, CDR1 is LGHDT and CDR2 is YNNKEL (reference sequence). The CDR3 length is 18 residues. V trimming: 1 base; J trimming: 2 bases; junction bases outside the gene matches: 5. CDR3 sequence: CASSQGLAGGRATDTQYF. The CDR3 DNA follows: TGTGCCAGCAGCCAAGGACTAGCGGGGGGGCGGGCCACAGATACGCAGTATTTT.

The gene calls are TRBV15 and TRBJ2-7; no reliable D call. Germline V gene data show CDR1 as LNHNV and CDR2 as YYDKDF (reference sequence). The V end was cut by 0 bases, the J end by 7 bases, with 7 bases between. CDR3 size: 12 residues. CDR3 sequence (DNA): TGTGCCACCAGCAGAGATTCGAGAGAGCAGTACTTC. It translates to CATSRDSREQYF.

Here the CDR3 DNA reads TGTGCCAGCAGCCTCGGACTAGCGGGGGACACAGATACGCAGTATTTT. It yields the protein CASSLGLAGDTDTQYF. The chain joins TRBV3-1 (or the pseudogene TRBV3-2) to TRBJ2-3; 13 nucleotides align to TRBD2. Germline assignment: CDR1 LGHDT and CDR2 YNNKEL (reference sequence). The CDR3 spans 16 residues. The trim removed 4 bases at V and 2 bases at J, leaving 3 bases unmatched.

V and J are TRBV30 and TRBJ2-5; 9 positions match TRBD2. Germline CDR1 reads GTSNPN; CDR2 reads SVGIG (reference sequence). The CDR3 sequence is 15 residues long. J was trimmed by 2 bases and V by 1 base; bases with no gene match: 5. The DNA of the CDR3 is TGTGCCTGGAGTGGAAGGCTAGCGGGGCAAGAGACCCAGTACTTC. This codes for CAWSGRLAGQETQYF.

The J gene is TRBJ2-2, the V gene TRBV7-7; 8 positions agree with TRBD1. CDR1 is SSHAT, CDR2 FNYEAQ, per germline (reference sequence). The V gene end was trimmed by 1 base and the J gene end by 5 bases; junction bases not matched to a gene: 9. This CDR3 comprises 17 residues. The CDR3 coding sequence is TGTGCCAGCAGCTTAGGGTTCTCCAGGGGGCAAACCGGGGAGCTGTTTTTT. Translating it yields CASSLGFSRGQTGELFF.

Details on this clone: The sample carries other DNA sequences with the same CDR3. This chain links TRBV10-1 with TRBJ1-1, with D possibly TRBD1 on 5 matching bases. This CDR3 contains 13 residues. Germline CDR1 reads WNHNN; CDR2 reads SYGVQD (reference sequence). V shed 4 bases and J shed 5 bases, with 11 bases lying between them. The CDR3 DNA is TGCGCCAGCAGTGGCCAGGGAGGGACTGAAGCTTTCTTT. It is translated as CASSGQGGTEAFF.

The chain couples TRBV20-1 to TRBJ2-7; 9 bases fit TRBD2. V lost 3 bases, J lost 2 bases, and 5 bases stayed unmatched. CDR1 DFQATT and CDR2 SNEGSKA come from the germline V gene (reference sequence). This CDR3 spans 14 amino acids. CDR3 nucleotides: TGCAGTGCTAGTTCTAGCGGGGACCCCTACGAGCAGTACTTC. This translates into CSASSSGDPYEQYF.

The gene calls are TRBV2 and TRBJ1-2; D call uncertain. Germline lookup yields CDR1 SNHLY and CDR2 FYNNEI. Trimming took off 3 bases at V and 5 bases at J, with 13 bases between the two ends. The CDR3 loop spans 14 amino acids. The CDR3, as DNA: TGTGCCAGCAGTGACGGCAGCGGAGGGTATGGCTACACCTTC. Amino acids: CASSDGSGGYGYTF.

The CDR3 reads CASSLLAGGRDEQFF. CDR3 nucleotide sequence: TGTGCCAGCAGCCTACTAGCGGGGGGGCGTGATGAGCAGTTCTTC. This chain joins TRBV7-9 and TRBJ2-1, with 13 bases matching TRBD2. CDR1 is SEHNR, CDR2 FQNEAQ, per germline (reference sequence). The CDR3 is 15 amino acids. The J segment lost 8 bases and the V segment lost 5 bases, leaving 6 bases of the junction unmatched. Full variable domain (missing parts from reference TRBV7-9 and TRBJ2-1): DTGVSQNPRHKITKRGQNVTFRCDPISEHNRLYWYRQTLGQGPEFLTYFQNEAQLEKSRLLSDRFSAERPKGSFSTLEIQRTEQGDSAMYLCASSLLAGGRDEQFFGPGTRLTVL.

This clone occurred once. J is TRBJ2-2 and V is TRBV28; weak D call: TRBD2 (6 bases). This CDR3 is 14 amino acids long. Germline V lookup: CDR1 MDHEN, CDR2 SYDVKM. V gave up 5 bases and J gave up 5 bases, with 12 bases separating them. CDR3 in amino acids: CASSHSGRTGELFF. CDR3 bases: TGTGCCAGCAGTCATTCCGGGAGAACCGGGGAGCTGTTTTTT.

The rearrangement uses TRBV5-1 and TRBJ1-4; TRBD1 matches at 7 bases. V lost 4 bases and J lost 0; bases outside the gene matches: 3. The CDR3 runs 15 residues. The germline V gene has CDR1 SGHRS and CDR2 YFSETQ. The CDR3 coding sequence is TGCGCCAGCAGCGACGGGACAGCAACTAATGAAAAACTGTTTTTT. Protein: CASSDGTATNEKLFF.

The chain is built from TRBV5-1 and TRBJ1-1; 7 bases map to TRBD1. J gave up 0 bases and V 2 bases, and 4 bases lay outside the gene matches. The germline V gene has CDR1 SGHRS and CDR2 YFSETQ. The CDR3 contains 15 residues. As DNA, the CDR3 is TGCGCCAGCAGCTTAACGGGACAGTTGAACACTGAAGCTTTCTTT. It encodes CASSLTGQLNTEAFF. Drawing the rest from reference TRBV5-1 and TRBJ1-1, the complete variable domain is KAGVTQTPRYLIKTRGQQVTLSCSPISGHRSVSWYQQTPGQGLQFLFEYFSETQRNKGNFPGRFSGRQFSNSRSEMNVSTLELGDSALYLCASSLTGQLNTEAFFGQGTRLTVV.

The rearrangement uses TRBV3-1 (or the pseudogene TRBV3-2) and TRBJ2-5, with 7 bases aligning to TRBD2. This CDR3 is built from 19 residues. V was clipped by 4 bases and J by 0 bases; unmatched bases: 17. Germline-derived CDR1 and CDR2 are LGHDT and YNNKEL (reference sequence). CDR3 protein: CASSPRLGLAGLYQETQYF. CDR3 sequence (DNA): TGTGCCAGCAGCCCCCGATTGGGTTTAGCGGGCCTGTACCAAGAGACCCAGTACTTC.

The chain couples TRBV27 to TRBJ1-6; 8 bases are a match to TRBD1. CDR1 and CDR2 (germline): MNHEY, SMNVEV (reference sequence). V dropped 4 bases and J dropped 8; count of bases not matched to a gene: 4. This CDR3 is built from 14 residues. CDR3 nucleotides: TGTGCCAGCAGTTATCAGGGGGCTCATTCACCCCTCCACTTT. It specifies CASSYQGAHSPLHF.

The CDR3 nucleotides are TGTGCCAGCAGTGCTGAGGCGGCGGGGGGAAACACCATATATTTT. Encoded protein: CASSAEAAGGNTIYF. This chain connects TRBV2 to TRBJ1-3, with unresolved D. Trimming stripped 4 bases from V and 4 bases from J, with 14 bases between. Germline-derived CDR1 and CDR2 are SNHLY and FYNNEI. This CDR3 is 15 amino acids long.

The V gene is TRBV18, the J gene TRBJ1-5; TRBD1 matches at 9 bases. Germline lookup yields CDR1 KGHSH and CDR2 LQKENI. CDR3 length equals 15 residues. The J segment lost 5 bases and the V segment lost 3 bases, leaving 5 bases of the junction unmatched. The CDR3 DNA reads as TGTGCCAGCTCACCGGGGACAGGGACGCATCAGCCCCAGCATTTT. Its protein is CASSPGTGTHQPQHF.

The chain combines TRBV7-4 with TRBJ1-4, with D maybe TRBD1 (5 bases). The length of the CDR3 is 15 residues. V lost 5 bases to trimming and J lost 2 bases, with 12 bases between them. CDR1 and CDR2 (germline): SGHVT, SQSDAQ. The CDR3 protein is CASSPRGATNEKLFF. As DNA, the CDR3 is TGTGCCAGCAGCCCTAGGGGTGCGACTAATGAAAAACTGTTTTTT. The full variable domain, its missing parts supplied by reference TRBV7-4 and TRBJ1-4, is GAGVSQSPRYKVAKRGRDVALRCDSISGHVTLYWYRQTLGQGSEVLTYSQSDAQRDKSGRPSGRFSAERPERSVSTLKIQRTEQGDSAVYLCASSPRGATNEKLFFGSGTQLSVL.